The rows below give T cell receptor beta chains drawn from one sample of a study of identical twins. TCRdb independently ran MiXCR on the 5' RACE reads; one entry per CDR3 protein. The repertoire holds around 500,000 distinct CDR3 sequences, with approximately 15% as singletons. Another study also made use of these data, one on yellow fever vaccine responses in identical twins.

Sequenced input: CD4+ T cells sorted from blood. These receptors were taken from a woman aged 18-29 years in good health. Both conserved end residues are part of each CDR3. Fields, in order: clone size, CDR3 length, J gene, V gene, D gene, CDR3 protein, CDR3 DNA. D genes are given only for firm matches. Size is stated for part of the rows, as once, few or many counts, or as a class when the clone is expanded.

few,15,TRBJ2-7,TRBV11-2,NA,CASSPVRARRYEQYF,TGTGCCAGCAGCCCGGTTCGAGCGAGGAGGTACGAGCAGTACTTC
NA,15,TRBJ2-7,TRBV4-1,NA,CASSAAGGGSYEQYF,TGCGCCAGCAGCGCTGCAGGGGGAGGTTCCTACGAGCAGTACTTC
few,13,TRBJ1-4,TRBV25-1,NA,CASSVRRGEKLFF,TGTGCCAGCAGTGTCAGGCGGGGTGAAAAACTGTTTTTT
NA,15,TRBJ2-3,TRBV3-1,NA,CASSQDKRSTDTQYF,TGTGCCAGCAGCCAAGATAAGCGGAGCACAGATACGCAGTATTTT
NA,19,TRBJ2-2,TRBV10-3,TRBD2,CAISSSNPTSGENTGELFF,TGTGCCATCAGTTCCTCAAACCCGACTAGCGGCGAGAACACCGGGGAGCTGTTTTTT
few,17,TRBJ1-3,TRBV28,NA,CASSAPPGTGGENTIYF,TGTGCCAGCAGTGCGCCACCCGGGACCGGAGGTGAAAACACCATATATTTT
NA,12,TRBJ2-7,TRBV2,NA,CASSENLDEPYF,TGTGCCAGCAGTGAAAATCTGGACGAGCCGTACTTC
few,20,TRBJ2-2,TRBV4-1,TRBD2,CASPQLAGVSLGVNTGELFF,TGCGCCAGCCCACAACTAGCGGGAGTCTCGCTCGGGGTTAACACCGGGGAGCTGTTTTTT
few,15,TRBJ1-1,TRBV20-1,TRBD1,CSARRTGPGGTEAFF,TGCAGTGCTAGGAGGACAGGGCCCGGGGGCACTGAAGCTTTCTTT
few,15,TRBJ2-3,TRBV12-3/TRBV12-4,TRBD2,CASKLAGDLPGPQYF,TGTGCCAGCAAGCTAGCGGGGGACCTGCCGGGCCCGCAGTATTTT
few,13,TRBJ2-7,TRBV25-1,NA,CASRKGLNYEQYF,TGTGCCAGCAGGAAGGGCCTAAACTACGAGCAGTACTTC
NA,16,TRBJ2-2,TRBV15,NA,CATSRIIPMGTGELFF,TGTGCCACCAGCAGAATTATTCCCATGGGGACCGGGGAGCTGTTTTTT
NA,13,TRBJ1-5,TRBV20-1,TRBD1,CSAPDRDNQPQHF,TGCAGTGCCCCGGACAGGGACAATCAGCCCCAGCATTTT
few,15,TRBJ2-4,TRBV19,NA,CASKTTAEAKNIQYF,TGTGCCAGTAAGACGACCGCGGAAGCCAAAAACATTCAGTACTTC
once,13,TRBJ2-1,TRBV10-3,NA,CAISEGSGREQFF,TGTGCCATCAGTGAGGGGTCAGGTCGGGAGCAGTTCTTC
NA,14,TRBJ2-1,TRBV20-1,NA,CSALAGLTMNEQFF,TGCAGTGCCCTGGCGGGGCTCACGATGAATGAGCAGTTCTTC
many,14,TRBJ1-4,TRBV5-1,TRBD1,CASSLDTGDEKLFF,TGCGCCAGCAGCTTGGACACAGGGGATGAAAAACTGTTTTTT
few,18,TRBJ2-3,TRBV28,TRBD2,CASSFYAGGVFSTDTQYF,TGTGCCAGCAGTTTTTATGCGGGAGGGGTATTTAGCACAGATACGCAGTATTTT
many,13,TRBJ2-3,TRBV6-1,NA,CASDPRPTDTQYF,TGTGCCAGCGACCCGCGTCCCACAGATACGCAGTATTTT
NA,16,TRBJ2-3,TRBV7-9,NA,CASSFSLGRGADTQYF,TGTGCCAGCAGCTTCAGCCTCGGGCGGGGTGCAGATACGCAGTATTTT
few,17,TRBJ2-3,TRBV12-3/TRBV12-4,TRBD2,CASSLKLAALMGDTQYF,TGTGCCAGCAGTTTAAAGCTAGCGGCCTTAATGGGAGATACGCAGTATTTT
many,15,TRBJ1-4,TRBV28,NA,CASSSQSLPNEKLFF,TGTGCCAGCAGTTCACAGAGCCTCCCTAATGAAAAACTGTTTTTT
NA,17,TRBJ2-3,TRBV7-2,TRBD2,CASSLGESSGSTDTQYF,TGTGCCAGCAGCTTAGGGGAGTCTAGCGGGAGCACAGATACGCAGTATTTT
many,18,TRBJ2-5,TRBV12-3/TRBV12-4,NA,CASSLAGRSGAPSETQYF,TGTGCCAGCAGTTTAGCGGGACGATCCGGGGCCCCCTCGGAGACCCAGTACTTC
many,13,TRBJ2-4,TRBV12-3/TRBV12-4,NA,CASSLLQANIQYF,TGTGCCAGCAGCCTACTACAGGCAAACATTCAGTACTTC
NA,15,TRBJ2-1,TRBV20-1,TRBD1,CSARARDRGYNEQFF,TGCAGTGCTAGAGCCCGGGACAGGGGCTACAATGAGCAGTTCTTC
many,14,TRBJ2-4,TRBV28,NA,CASSASRAKNIQYF,TGTGCCAGCAGTGCGTCTAGGGCCAAAAACATTCAGTACTTC
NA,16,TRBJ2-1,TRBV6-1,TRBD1,CASRRIDRGRINEQFF,TGTGCCAGCAGACGTATCGACAGGGGGCGCATAAATGAGCAGTTCTTC
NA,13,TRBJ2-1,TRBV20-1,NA,CSARYPPYNEQFF,TGCAGTGCTAGGTACCCCCCGTACAATGAGCAGTTCTTC
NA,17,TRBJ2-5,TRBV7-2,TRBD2,CASSLARGLAYQETQYF,TGTGCCAGCAGCTTAGCGCGAGGACTAGCGTACCAAGAGACCCAGTACTTC
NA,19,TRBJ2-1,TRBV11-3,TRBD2,CASSNRDRGTSGSRNEQFF,TGTGCCAGCTCCAACCGGGACAGGGGGACTAGCGGGAGTCGCAATGAGCAGTTCTTC
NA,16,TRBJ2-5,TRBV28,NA,CASSLLGDIYQETQYF,TGTGCCAGCAGTTTATTAGGGGACATCTATCAAGAGACCCAGTACTTC
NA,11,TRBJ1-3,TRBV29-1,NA,CSVEGIDTIYF,TGCAGCGTTGAGGGAATTGATACCATATATTTT
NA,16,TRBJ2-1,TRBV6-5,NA,CASSYRGGSSYNEQFF,TGTGCCAGCAGTTACCGTGGGGGGAGCTCCTACAATGAGCAGTTCTTC
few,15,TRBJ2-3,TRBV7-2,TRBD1,CASSYGTASTDTQYF,TGTGCCAGCAGTTACGGGACAGCTAGCACAGATACGCAGTATTTT
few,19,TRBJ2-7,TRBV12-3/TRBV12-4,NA,CASSLGTWTSFLISYEQYF,TGTGCCAGCAGTTTAGGTACCTGGACATCCTTCTTAATCTCCTACGAGCAGTACTTC
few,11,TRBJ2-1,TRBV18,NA,CASSASNEQFF,TGTGCCAGCTCAGCTTCGAATGAGCAGTTCTTC
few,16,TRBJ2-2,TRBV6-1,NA,CASKFIENLKTGELFF,TGTGCCAGCAAATTTATAGAAAATCTCAAAACCGGGGAGCTGTTTTTT
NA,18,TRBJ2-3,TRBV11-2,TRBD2,CASSRRGQRGGTSDTQYF,TGTGCCAGCAGCCGAAGAGGCCAGCGGGGGGGCACCTCAGATACGCAGTATTTT